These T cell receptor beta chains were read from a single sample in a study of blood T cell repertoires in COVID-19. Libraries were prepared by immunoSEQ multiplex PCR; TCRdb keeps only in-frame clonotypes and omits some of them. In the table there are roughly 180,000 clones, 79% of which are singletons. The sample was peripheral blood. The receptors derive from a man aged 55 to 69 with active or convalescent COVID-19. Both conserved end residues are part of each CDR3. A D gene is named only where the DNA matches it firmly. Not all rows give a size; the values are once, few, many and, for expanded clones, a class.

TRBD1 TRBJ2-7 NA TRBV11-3 TGTGCCAGCAGCTTAGGTGGGACAGGGGTTGGCGACGAGCAGTACTTC CASSLGGTGVGDEQYF
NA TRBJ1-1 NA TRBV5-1 TGCGCCAGCAGCTTGGGACGGGTCGGGGCTGAAGCTTTCTTT CASSLGRVGAEAFF
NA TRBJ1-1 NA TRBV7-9 TGTGCCAGCAACCACAGGGTGACCATGAACACTGAAGCTTTCTTT CASNHRVTMNTEAFF
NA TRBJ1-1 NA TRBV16 TGTGCCAGCAGCCAATCCCAGGCGGGGTTTTTAGAAGCTTTCTTT CASSQSQAGFLEAFF
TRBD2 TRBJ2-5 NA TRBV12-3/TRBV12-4 TGTGCCAGCGCGGGGGTGACAGAGACCCAGTACTTC CASAGVTETQYF
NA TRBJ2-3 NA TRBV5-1 TGCGCCAGCAGCTTGGCGACAGATACGCAGTATTTT CASSLATDTQYF
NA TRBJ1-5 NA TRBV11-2 TGTGCCAGCTCCTTGGGGGCCCATCAGCCCCAGCATTTT CASSLGAHQPQHF
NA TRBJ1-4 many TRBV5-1 TGCGCCAGCAGCCCCGCCCAGGGGAAGGGAGAACTGTTTTTT CASSPAQGKGELFF
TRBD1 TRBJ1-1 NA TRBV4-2 TGTGCCAGCAGCCTCACAGGGGTGGATGAAGCTTTCTTT CASSLTGVDEAFF
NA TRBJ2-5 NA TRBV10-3 TGTGCCATCAGCCGGGACTACCAAGAGACCCAGTACTTC CAISRDYQETQYF
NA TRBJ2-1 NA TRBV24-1 TGTGCCACCAGTGACCCAGGCCCCTCTCTGGACAATGAGCAGTTCTTC CATSDPGPSLDNEQFF
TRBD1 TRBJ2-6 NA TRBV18 TGTGCCAGCTCCTTGGACAGGGTAGCTGGGGCCAACGTCCTGACTTTC CASSLDRVAGANVLTF
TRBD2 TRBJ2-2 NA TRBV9 TGTGCCAGCAGCGTCGGACTAGCAGTTAACACCGGGGAGCTGTTTTTT CASSVGLAVNTGELFF
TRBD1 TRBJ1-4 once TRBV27 TGTGCCAGCAGTTATACAGGGGAATCTAATGAAAAACTGTTTTTT CASSYTGESNEKLFF
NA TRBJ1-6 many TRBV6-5 TGTGCCAGCACCTACTCCTTTACAGGGATGTCACCCCTCCACTTT CASTYSFTGMSPLHF
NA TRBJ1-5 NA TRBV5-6 TGTGCCAGCAGCTCTAGGGGCCCCATCGCTATGGCCCAGCATTTT CASSSRGPIAMAQHF
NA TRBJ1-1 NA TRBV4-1 TGCGCCAGCAGCCAAGAATTGACAGTTGTAACTGAAGCTTTCTTT CASSQELTVVTEAFF
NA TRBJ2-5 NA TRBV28 TGTGCCAGCAGTTCCTTGGGGCCAGGGTCTATTGTGACCCAGTACTTC CASSSLGPGSIVTQYF
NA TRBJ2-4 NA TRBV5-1 TGCGCCAGCAGCTTGGAACTAGCCAAAAACATTCAGTACTTC CASSLELAKNIQYF
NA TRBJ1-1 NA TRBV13 TGTGCCAGCAGCTTGGGGCAGGGGAACACTGAAGCTTTCTTT CASSLGQGNTEAFF
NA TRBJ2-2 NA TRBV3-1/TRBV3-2 TGTGCCAGCAGCCCTTTAGGGGTCCCCGGGGAGCTGTTTTTT CASSPLGVPGELFF
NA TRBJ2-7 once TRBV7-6 TGTGCCAGCAGCTTAGCGGCGGGCTACGAGCAGTACTTC CASSLAAGYEQYF
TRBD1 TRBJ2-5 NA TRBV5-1 TGCGCCAGCAGCTTTACAGGGGGTCTAAAAGAGACCCAGTACTTC CASSFTGGLKETQYF
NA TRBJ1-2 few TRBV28 TGTGCCAGTGCCGGGAATAACTATGGCTACACCTTC CASAGNNYGYTF
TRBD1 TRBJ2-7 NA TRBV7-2 TGTGCCTCAGCAAGGGACAGTTCCCTCTCCTACGAGCAGTACTTC CASARDSSLSYEQYF
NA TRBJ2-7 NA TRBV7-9 TGTGCCAGCACTCACCAGGCCTCCCCCTACGAGCAGTACTTC CASTHQASPYEQYF
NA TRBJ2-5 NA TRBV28 TGTGCCAGCAGTTTGGGGGGTATGAAGACCCAGTACTTC CASSLGGMKTQYF
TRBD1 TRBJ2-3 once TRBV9 TGTGCCAGCAGCGTATCGGTGGGACAGGGGACAGATACGCAGTATTTT CASSVSVGQGTDTQYF
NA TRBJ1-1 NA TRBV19 TGTGCCAGTGAACACGCGGAGGGCCGCGGACGCACTGAAGCTTTCTTT CASEHAEGRGRTEAFF
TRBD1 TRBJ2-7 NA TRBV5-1 TGCGCCAGCAGCGACGACAGGGGGAGTTTACACTTC CASSDDRGSLHF
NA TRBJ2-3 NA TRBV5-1 TGCGCCAGCAGCCGGGGGAGCGGAGATACGCAGTATTTT CASSRGSGDTQYF
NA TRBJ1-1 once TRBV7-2 TGTGCCAGCAGCTTAGTCTTTAGAGCAGACATGAACACTGAAGCTTTCTTT CASSLVFRADMNTEAFF
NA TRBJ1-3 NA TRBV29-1 TGCAGCGTTCCGGGATTTACTAGCTCTGGAAACACCATATATTTT CSVPGFTSSGNTIYF
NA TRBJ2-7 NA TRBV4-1 TGCGCCAGCAGCCAAGATCTGCACAGGGACTACGAGCAGTACTTC CASSQDLHRDYEQYF
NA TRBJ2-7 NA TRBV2 TGTGCCAGCCAAGCGTACTCCTACGAGCAGTACTTC CASQAYSYEQYF
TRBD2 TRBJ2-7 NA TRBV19 TGTGCCAGTAGTACCGAGCGGGAGGGCCGGGGGCAGTACTTC CASSTEREGRGQYF
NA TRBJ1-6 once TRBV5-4 TGTGCCAGCAGCTTGGCCGGCGGAAGAAATAATTCACCCCTCCACTTT CASSLAGGRNNSPLHF
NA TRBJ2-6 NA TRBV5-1 TGCGCCAGCAGCTCGACAGGCTCTGGGGCCAACGTCCTGACTTTC CASSSTGSGANVLTF
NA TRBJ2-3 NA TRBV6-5 TGTGCCAGCAGTCGGGGATCCACAGATACGCAGTATTTT CASSRGSTDTQYF
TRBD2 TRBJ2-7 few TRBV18 TGTGCCAGCTCATCGAAAGTTATTAGCGGGAGGTTCCTCCCCTACGAGCAGTACTTC CASSSKVISGRFLPYEQYF